Below are 13 T cell receptor beta chains sequenced from a single sample in a study of T cell changes during pregnancy in multiple sclerosis. The repertoire was sequenced with immunoSEQ multiplex PCR; TCRdb's copy has only in-frame clones and lacks some. Here the sample spans roughly 75,000 clones, about 88% being singletons. This material consisted of peripheral blood, taken before pregnancy. Receptor source: a female donor with multiple sclerosis, enrolled in a pregnancy study.

This sequence joins TRBV10-3 and TRBJ1-3; D remains unclear. Germline V gene data show CDR1 as ENHRY and CDR2 as SYGVKD. Deletions cut 3 bases from V and 8 bases from J, with 5 bases between. This CDR3 comprises 11 residues. This CDR3 reads CAISDVDTIYF. CDR3 in DNA: TGTGCCATCAGTGACGTAGACACCATATATTTT.

This rearrangement joins TRBV10-2 to TRBJ2-2; 9 positions match TRBD1. This CDR3 has 17 amino acids. The V segment lost 4 bases and the J segment 4 bases; nucleotides outside the gene matches: 10. Germline V gives CDR1 WSHSY, CDR2 SAAADI. The DNA for the CDR3 is TGCGCCAGCAGTGGGGACAGGGTATTTACGAGCACCGGGGAGCTGTTTTTT. It specifies CASSGDRVFTSTGELFF.

This rearrangement joins TRBV29-1 to TRBJ1-5; 8 bases fit TRBD1. The ends lost 5 bases at V and 9 bases at J; junction bases unmatched: 6. From germline, CDR1 is SQVTM and CDR2 ANQGSEA. The CDR3 is 12 residues long. The CDR3 sequence: CSVHRGGRPQHF. The CDR3 bases are TGCAGCGTTCACAGGGGGGGTAGGCCCCAGCATTTT.

The rearrangement links TRBV18 to TRBJ1-5, with a weak D call TRBD1 (5 bases). CDR1 and CDR2 (germline): KGHSH, LQKENI. The CDR3 length is 13 residues. The V end lost 6 bases, the J end lost 2 bases, and 8 bases lay between the germline ends. The CDR3 reads CASSGGGNQPQHF. The CDR3 region has the DNA TGTGCCAGCTCCGGGGGGGGCAATCAGCCCCAGCATTTT.

The chain carries TRBV30 and TRBJ2-7; 7 bases align to TRBD1. The CDR3 length is 11 residues. Germline trimming cut 7 bases from V and 3 bases from J; bases unmatched to any gene: 3. Looked up from germline, CDR1 is GTSNPN and CDR2 is SVGIG (reference sequence). CDR3 sequence (DNA): TGTGCCTCTAGGGACAGCTACGAGCAGTACTTC. It yields the protein CASRDSYEQYF.

To note about this clone: One junction end does not reproduce the germline sequence, and a read error may be involved. The gene calls are TRBV30 and TRBJ1-2; D not resolved. Germline-derived CDR1 and CDR2 are GTSNPN and SVGIG (reference sequence). This CDR3 is 12 amino acids long. The chain's CDR3 is CARSGDHSGYTF. The CDR3 DNA reads as TGTGCCCGGAGCGGGGATCACTCTGGCTACACCTTC.

This chain uses TRBV28 with TRBJ1-6; perhaps TRBD1 as D (5 bases). Germline V lookup: CDR1 MDHEN, CDR2 SYDVKM. CDR3 length: 15 residues. V was trimmed by 4 bases and J by 8 bases, leaving 15 bases between them. CDR3 bases: TGTGCCAGCAGTTGGGGGGACGGAACTTATTCACCCCTCCACTTT. Amino acid sequence: CASSWGDGTYSPLHF. Using reference TRBV28 and TRBJ1-6 for the parts outside the CDR3, the full variable domain is DVKVTQSSRYLVKRTGEKVFLECVQDMDHENMFWYRQDPGLGLRLIYFSYDVKMKEKGDIPEGYSVSREKKERFSLILESASTNQTSMYLCASSWGDGTYSPLHFGNGTRLTVT.

The V and J genes are TRBV7-2 and TRBJ1-6, with D tentatively TRBD1 (6 bases). CDR1 is SGHTA and CDR2 is FQGNSA in the germline V gene. The V gene lost 1 base and the J gene lost 8 bases, with 15 bases spanning the gap. There are 16 residues in the CDR3. Here the CDR3 DNA reads TGTGCCAGCAGCTTAGGAGTACAGGGTTTGTATTCACCCCTCCACTTT. Amino acids: CASSLGVQGLYSPLHF.

The rearrangement links TRBV28 to TRBJ2-1; maybe TRBD2 (5 bases). V lost 3 bases, J lost 2 bases, and 17 bases lay in between. This CDR3 is 17 amino acids long. CDR1 is MDHEN, CDR2 SYDVKM, per germline. The CDR3: CASSLRWEKIPYNEQFF. DNA of the CDR3: TGTGCCAGCAGTTTGCGCTGGGAGAAAATCCCCTACAATGAGCAGTTCTTC.

V usage is TRBV5-8 and J usage is TRBJ1-5; no clear D gene. The length of the CDR3 is 17 residues. The V end was cut by 3 bases, the J end by 4 bases, with 20 bases between. Germline lookup yields CDR1 SGHTS and CDR2 YDEGEE. The DNA for the CDR3 is TGTGCCAGCAGCTCAAGACGGAAGACGGGGTGGAATCAGCCCCAGCATTTT. Protein product: CASSSRRKTGWNQPQHF. Drawing the rest from reference TRBV5-8 and TRBJ1-5, the complete variable domain is EAGVTQSPTHLIKTRGQQATLRCSPISGHTSVYWYQQALGLGLQFLLWYDEGEERNRGNFPPRFSGRQFPNYSSELNVNALELEDSALYLCASSSRRKTGWNQPQHFGDGTRLSIL.

This rearrangement joins TRBV7-9 to TRBJ1-2, with D unclear. The CDR3 extends over 13 amino acids. V was clipped by 1 base and J by 8 bases, with 11 bases between them. The V gene's germline CDR1 is SEHNR and CDR2 FQNEAQ (reference sequence). In nucleotides, the CDR3 is TGTGCCAGCAGCTTAGGAGGGTATGGCGGCTACACCTTC. This encodes CASSLGGYGGYTF.

V usage is TRBV7-2 and J usage is TRBJ2-2, with D possibly being TRBD1 (6 bases). V lost 4 bases to trimming and J lost 6 bases, with 18 bases between them. This CDR3 contains 16 residues. Germline CDR1 SGHTA, CDR2 FQGNSA. DNA of the CDR3: TGTGCCAGCAGCTCCGGCCCCAGGGGTAACGCCGGGGAGCTGTTTTTT. It yields the protein CASSSGPRGNAGELFF.

The gene calls are TRBV2 and TRBJ1-5; 10 nucleotides align to TRBD1. CDR3 length equals 15 residues. The J segment lost 6 bases and the V segment lost 6 bases, leaving 8 bases of the junction unmatched. Germline values: CDR1 SNHLY, CDR2 FYNNEI. The CDR3 loop reads CASRYDRGQAQPQHF. The CDR3 DNA reads TGTGCCAGCAGATACGACAGGGGGCAGGCTCAGCCCCAGCATTTT.